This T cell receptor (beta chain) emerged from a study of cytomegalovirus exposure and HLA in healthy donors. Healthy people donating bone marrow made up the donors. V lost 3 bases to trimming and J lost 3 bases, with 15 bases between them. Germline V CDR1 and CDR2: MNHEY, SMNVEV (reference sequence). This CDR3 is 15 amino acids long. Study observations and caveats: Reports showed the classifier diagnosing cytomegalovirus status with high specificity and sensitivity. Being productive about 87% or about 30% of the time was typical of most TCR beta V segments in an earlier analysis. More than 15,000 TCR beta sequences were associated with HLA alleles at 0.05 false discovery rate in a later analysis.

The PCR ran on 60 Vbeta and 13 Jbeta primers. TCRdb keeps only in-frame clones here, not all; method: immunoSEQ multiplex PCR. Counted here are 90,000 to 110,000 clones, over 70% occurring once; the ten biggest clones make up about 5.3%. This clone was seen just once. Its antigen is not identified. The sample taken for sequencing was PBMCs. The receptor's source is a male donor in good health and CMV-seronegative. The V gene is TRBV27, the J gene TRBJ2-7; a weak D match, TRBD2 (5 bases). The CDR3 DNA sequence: TGTGCCAGCAGTTTTGGAGCGGAGAACTACTACGAGCAGTACTTC. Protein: CASSFGAENYYEQYF.